What follows are 30 T cell receptor beta chains derived from one specimen sequenced in a study of CD8+ T cells in alopecia areata. Regarding treatment: oral pan-JAK inhibitor, 5-10 mg twice daily. Reverse transcription of extracted RNA yielded cDNA, which provided the sequencing template. Here immunoSEQ multiplex PCR was the method, and the copy in TCRdb shows in-frame clones only, minus some. Of some 95,000 clones detected, around 40% appear once; the ten largest clones hold roughly 18%. Sequences were derived from CD8+ T cells sorted from blood, sampled at week 24, from a patient treated with tofacitinib. These receptors came from a human donor with alopecia areata.

The sample holds a few counts of this clone. This rearrangement joins TRBV29-1 to TRBJ2-3; the match to TRBD2 covers 9 bases. Germline V CDR1 and CDR2: SQVTM, ANQGSEA. V gave up 7 bases and J gave up 4 bases; unmatched junction bases: 9. The CDR3 totals 14 residues. CDR3 loop: CSALAAGGADTQYF. The CDR3 nucleotides are TGCAGCGCCCTCGCCGCGGGAGGGGCAGATACGCAGTATTTT.

The CDR3 protein is CSVEEGEGYEQYF. The CDR3 nucleotides read TGCAGCGTTGAAGAGGGGGAAGGATACGAGCAGTACTTC. The V gene is TRBV29-1, the J gene TRBJ2-7; perhaps D is TRBD1 or TRBD2 (5 bases each). Germline V gives CDR1 SQVTM, CDR2 ANQGSEA. There are 13 residues in the CDR3. Trimming shortened V by 0 bases and J by 4 bases, and 10 bases separated the two germline ends.

The chain is built from TRBV2 and TRBJ2-7; 10 bases agree with TRBD2. Losses at the gene ends were 6 bases for V and 4 bases for J; bases not matched to a gene: 9. Germline assignment: CDR1 SNHLY and CDR2 FYNNEI. The CDR3 loop spans 15 amino acids. The CDR3 region has the DNA TGTGCCAGCAGCCGTAAGCGGGAGGGCCCTTACGAGCAGTACTTC. Translated, it gives CASSRKREGPYEQYF.

This clone came up many times. J is TRBJ1-4 and V is TRBV7-2; tentative D call: TRBD1 (5 bases). CDR3 length: 15 amino acids. Germline V gene sequence: CDR1 SGHTA, CDR2 FQGNSA. Trimming took 1 base from V and 8 from J, leaving 14 bases between them. CDR3 residues: CASSLVGTLGEKLFF. The CDR3 bases are TGTGCCAGCAGCTTAGTCGGGACCTTGGGGGAAAAACTGTTTTTT.

This clone was counted a single time. This sequence joins TRBV27 and TRBJ2-3, with D maybe TRBD2 (5 bases). V lost 6 bases and J lost 1, with 11 bases in between. CDR3 length: 14 amino acids. The germline V gene has CDR1 MNHEY and CDR2 SMNVEV (reference sequence). The CDR3 region is CASSWTSGTDTQYF. CDR3 nucleotide sequence: TGTGCCAGCAGCTGGACTTCAGGCACAGATACGCAGTATTTT.

The genes are TRBV6-6 and TRBJ2-7; the D gene is possibly TRBD2 (6 bases). This CDR3 spans 16 amino acids. In germline, CDR1 is MNHNY, CDR2 SVGAGI (reference sequence). V gave up 0 bases and J gave up 0 bases, with 12 bases separating them. CDR3 nucleotide sequence: TGTGCCAGCAGTTACTCGAGCCTCGGGAGCTCCTACGAGCAGTACTTC. Translated, it gives CASSYSSLGSSYEQYF.

Turning to this clone: Additional DNA sequences in this sample encode the identical CDR3. The chain joins TRBV2 to TRBJ2-7, with D unclear. Germline V lookup: CDR1 SNHLY, CDR2 FYNNEI. V lost 4 bases and J lost 1, with 5 bases in between. CDR3 length equals 12 residues. CDR3 bases: TGTGCCAGCAGTGGGGATTCCTACGAGCAGTACTTC. Its protein product is CASSGDSYEQYF. The full variable domain, its missing parts supplied by reference TRBV2 and TRBJ2-7, is EPEVTQTPSHQVTQMGQEVILRCVPISNHLYFYWYRQILGQKVEFLVSFYNNEISEKSEIFDDQFSVERPDGSNFTLKIRSTKLEDSAMYFCASSGDSYEQYFGPGTRLTVT.

This clone was detected a few times. This chain uses TRBV9 with TRBJ1-2; D unresolved. CDR1 SGDLS and CDR2 YYNGEE come from the germline V gene. The CDR3 runs to 14 residues. Trimming took off 0 bases at V and 4 bases at J, with 10 bases between the two ends. Written as DNA, the CDR3 is TGTGCCAGCAGCGTAGATCTGGGTGCCTATGGCTACACCTTC. Translated, it gives CASSVDLGAYGYTF.

This chain uses TRBV5-4 with TRBJ1-1; no firm D call. V shed 6 bases and J shed 0 bases, with 18 bases lying between them. Germline assignment: CDR1 SGHNT and CDR2 YYREEE (reference sequence). This CDR3 contains 16 residues. The CDR3 loop reads CASTTRAQPLNTEAFF. CDR3 nucleotides: TGTGCCAGCACCACCCGGGCGCAGCCACTGAACACTGAAGCTTTCTTT. The full variable domain, in which reference TRBV5-4 and TRBJ1-1 provide the parts outside the CDR3, is ETGVTQSPTHLIKTRGQQVTLRCSSQSGHNTVSWYQQALGQGPQFIFQYYREEENGRGNFPPRFSGLQFPNYSSELNVNALELDDSALYLCASTTRAQPLNTEAFFGQGTRLTVV.

The V call is TRBV7-9, the J call TRBJ2-3; D is undetermined. The V gene lost 6 bases and the J gene lost 6 bases, with 19 bases spanning the gap. There are 15 residues in the CDR3. Germline V gene data show CDR1 as SEHNR and CDR2 as FQNEAQ (reference sequence). The CDR3 region has the DNA TGTGCCAGCAGTCCCACCGTGCTTGCTGGTGATACGCAGTATTTT. Translated, it gives CASSPTVLAGDTQYF.

The V and J genes are TRBV9 and TRBJ2-3, with D tentatively TRBD2 (6 bases). V was clipped by 0 bases and J by 4 bases, with 12 bases between them. Germline V gene lookup returns CDR1 SGDLS and CDR2 YYNGEE. CDR3 size: 15 residues. This chain's CDR3 is CASSVVADPPDTQYF. The CDR3 DNA reads as TGTGCCAGCAGCGTAGTAGCGGACCCCCCAGATACGCAGTATTTT.

V is TRBV11-2 and J is TRBJ2-2; D might be TRBD1 or TRBD2, each matching 5 bases. The V and J ends lost 8 bases and 1 base respectively, with 5 bases between them. Germline CDR1 reads SGHAT; CDR2 reads FQNNGV. This CDR3 comprises 12 residues. For the CDR3, the DNA is TGTGCCAGCGGGGGGAACACCGGGGAGCTGTTTTTT. This gives the protein CASGGNTGELFF.

The rearrangement links TRBV4-1 to TRBJ2-5; TRBD2 is a possible D gene (6 bases). Germline V CDR1 and CDR2: MGHRA, YSYEKL. V shed 0 bases and J shed 5 bases, with 10 bases lying between them. CDR3 size: 14 residues. CDR3 DNA sequence: TGCGCCAGCAGCCAAGATTGGGGGGAGGAGACCCAGTACTTC. It specifies CASSQDWGEETQYF.

The chain employs TRBV7-9 and TRBJ2-7; 7 bases map to TRBD2. With 5 bases clipped from V and 3 bases from J, the junction kept 7 bases outside the gene matches. The CDR3 has 14 amino acids. CDR1 is SEHNR and CDR2 is FQNEAQ in the germline V gene (reference sequence). The CDR3 DNA follows: TGTGCCAGCAGCGGGAGGAGCGGGAACTACGAGCAGTACTTC. This encodes CASSGRSGNYEQYF.

This sequence joins TRBV7-8 and TRBJ2-6; unclear D gene. V dropped 1 base and J dropped 0 bases, with 4 bases sitting between them. There are 15 residues in the CDR3. CDR1 and CDR2 (germline): SGHVS, FQNEAQ. The CDR3: CASSLEGSGANVLTF. CDR3 nucleotides: TGTGCCAGCAGCTTAGAGGGCTCTGGGGCCAACGTCCTGACTTTC.

This clone has a handful of counts. The chain carries TRBV29-1 and TRBJ1-2; 7 bases are shared with TRBD1. The CDR3 loop spans 13 amino acids. Germline CDR1 is SQVTM and CDR2 is ANQGSEA. J was trimmed by 7 bases and V by 0 bases; bases with no gene match: 5. DNA of the CDR3: TGCAGCGTTGAAGAGGGAAGGGGGCCTGGCTACACCTTC. Translating gives CSVEEGRGPGYTF. Variable domain in full (rest from reference TRBV29-1 and TRBJ1-2): SAVISQKPSRDICQRGTSLTIQCQVDSQVTMMFWYRQQPGQSLTLIATANQGSEATYESGFVIDKFPISRPNLTFSTLTVSNMSPEDSSIYLCSVEEGRGPGYTFGSGTRLTVV.

The chain couples TRBV5-1 to TRBJ1-1; no firm D call. CDR3 length: 11 amino acids. V was cut by 2 bases and J by 2 bases, with 1 base left in between. Germline loops: CDR1 SGHRS, CDR2 YFSETQ. CDR3 in amino acids: CASSFNTEAFF. Here the CDR3 DNA reads TGCGCCAGCAGCTTTAACACTGAAGCTTTCTTT.

This clone was observed a few times. The rearrangement links TRBV19 to TRBJ1-1; 8 bases line up with TRBD1. Germline V gene sequence: CDR1 LNHDA, CDR2 SQIVND (reference sequence). The CDR3 sequence is 17 residues long. V was pared by 3 bases and J by 3 bases, with 12 bases of the junction left unmatched. In DNA form, the CDR3 reads TGTGCCAGTAGTATGGGCCCCCGGACAGGGCGGGACACTGAAGCTTTCTTT. It is translated as CASSMGPRTGRDTEAFF. Looking up the rest from reference TRBV19 and TRBJ1-1 gives the full variable domain: DGGITQSPKYLFRKEGQNVTLSCEQNLNHDAMYWYRQDPGQGLRLIYYSQIVNDFQKGDIAEGYSVSREKKESFPLTVTSAQKNPTAFYLCASSMGPRTGRDTEAFFGQGTRLTVV.

The rearrangement uses TRBV19 and TRBJ2-7; no reliable D call. This CDR3 spans 13 amino acids. The germline CDR1 and CDR2 sequences are LNHDA and SQIVND (reference sequence). V was cut by 6 bases and J by 3 bases, with 12 bases left in between. CDR3 DNA sequence: TGTGCCAGTAGAACTGGGCCTTACTACGAGCAGTACTTC. As protein: CASRTGPYYEQYF.

The chain joins TRBV6-5 to TRBJ2-6; no clear D gene. The V end was cut by 5 bases, the J end by 0 bases, with 8 bases between. This CDR3 has 15 residues. Germline V lookup: CDR1 MNHEY, CDR2 SVGAGI. The CDR3 bases are TGTGCCAGCAGTGTACAGAGCTCTGGGGCCAACGTCCTGACTTTC. It is translated as CASSVQSSGANVLTF.

The chain uses TRBV19 and TRBJ2-2; D possibly corresponds to TRBD1 (5 bases). The CDR3 sequence is 13 residues long. Germline V gene data show CDR1 as LNHDA and CDR2 as SQIVND (reference sequence). The V end was cut by 0 bases, the J end by 8 bases, with 7 bases between. The CDR3 protein is CASSIDRAGELFF. The CDR3 region has the DNA TGTGCCAGTAGTATAGACAGGGCTGGGGAGCTGTTTTTT.

This clone was seen only a few times. This chain links TRBV6-6 with TRBJ1-5; D unclear. The germline V and J ends were trimmed by 6 bases and 2 bases, with 11 bases remaining between them. Per the germline V gene, CDR1 is MNHNY and CDR2 is SVGAGI (reference sequence). The length of the CDR3 is 14 residues. The CDR3 sequence: CASRDLRGNQPQHF. CDR3 nucleotide sequence: TGTGCCAGCAGGGACCTTCGCGGCAATCAGCCCCAGCATTTT.

V is TRBV7-9 and J is TRBJ2-7; 9 bases match TRBD2. V shed 3 bases and J 6 bases; nucleotides not matched to a gene: 9. CDR1 is SEHNR, CDR2 FQNEAQ, per germline (reference sequence). This CDR3 has 15 residues. CDR3 residues: CASSFSGRALSEQYF. DNA of the CDR3: TGTGCCAGCAGCTTTAGCGGGAGAGCTCTTTCCGAGCAGTACTTC.

The genes are TRBV11-2 and TRBJ2-7, with D uncertain. The V gene's germline CDR1 is SGHAT and CDR2 FQNNGV. V lost 5 bases and J 3 bases, leaving 8 bases between the germline ends. This CDR3 has 12 residues. CDR3 loop: CASSQDIYEQYF. The CDR3 DNA follows: TGTGCCAGCAGCCAAGATATCTACGAGCAGTACTTC.

The chain combines TRBV7-9 with TRBJ2-3; weak D call: TRBD2 (5 bases). The CDR3 loop spans 16 amino acids. CDR1 is SEHNR and CDR2 is FQNEAQ in the germline V gene (reference sequence). Trimming took off 3 bases at V and 2 bases at J, with 15 bases between the two ends. This CDR3 reads CASSLGPGGFTDTQYF. In nucleotides, the CDR3 is TGTGCCAGCAGCTTGGGTCCCGGCGGGTTCACAGATACGCAGTATTTT.

The CDR3 loop is CASSAGTRASYEQYF. DNA for the CDR3: TGCGCCAGCAGCGCCGGGACTAGGGCCTCCTACGAGCAGTACTTC. This sequence joins TRBV4-1 and TRBJ2-7; 8 bases align to TRBD2. The CDR3 consists of 15 residues. J gave up 0 bases and V 5 bases, and 6 bases lay outside the gene matches. The germline V gene has CDR1 MGHRA and CDR2 YSYEKL.

This clone has more than one count but fewer than ten. The chain links TRBV4-1 to TRBJ1-3; no definite D call. V was shortened by 4 bases and J by 0 bases, with 7 bases between the two germline ends. Per germline, CDR1 MGHRA and CDR2 YSYEKL. CDR3 length: 14 amino acids. The CDR3: CASSRTDSGNTIYF. The CDR3 nucleotides read TGCGCCAGCAGCCGGACGGACTCTGGAAACACCATATATTTT.

A few counts support this clone. The chain employs TRBV6-5 and TRBJ2-6; no firm D call. V lost 5 bases and J 0 bases, leaving 5 bases between the germline ends. In germline, CDR1 is MNHEY, CDR2 SVGAGI. CDR3 size: 14 residues. This chain's CDR3 is CASSEGSGANVLTF. The DNA for the CDR3 is TGTGCCAGCAGTGAAGGCTCTGGGGCCAACGTCCTGACTTTC.

This clone is judged large. The genes are TRBV18 and TRBJ2-7, with TRBD1 matching over 9 bases. Germline CDR1 reads KGHSH; CDR2 reads LQKENI. V was pared by 4 bases and J by 2 bases, with 6 bases of the junction left unmatched. This CDR3 is 15 amino acids long. Written as DNA, the CDR3 is TGTGCCAGCTCACAGGGACAGGGCCCCCCCTACGAGCAGTACTTC. It yields the protein CASSQGQGPPYEQYF.

The rearrangement joins TRBV11-2 to TRBJ2-6; D uncertain. The CDR3 contains 17 residues. The V end lost 1 base, the J end lost 0 bases, and 10 bases lay between the germline ends. CDR1 and CDR2 (germline): SGHAT, FQNNGV. CDR3 in amino acids: CASSLGPVYSGANVLTF. The CDR3 DNA reads TGTGCCAGCAGCTTAGGTCCGGTTTACTCTGGGGCCAACGTCCTGACTTTC.